The entry below describes one T cell receptor (beta chain). This entry belongs to a study of blood T cell repertoires in COVID-19. Study-wide context: Acute and convalescent COVID-19 specimens originated in the United States, Italy and Spain. Sources were T cells, B-cell-depleted T cells, or PBMCs; the material itself was cDNA or gDNA.

Germline V lookup: CDR1 SGHNT, CDR2 YYREEE (reference sequence). This CDR3 comprises 14 residues. V lost 3 bases, J lost 5 bases, and 3 bases stayed unmatched. Original processing methods: Estimated nucleated cell counts came from reference gene primer amplification. Produced via immunoSEQ multiplex PCR; TCRdb's table is partial and in-frame only. V and J calls and clone size are given by that table; D and trimming were obtained from the DNA. Found here are 90,000 to 110,000 clones, over 80% of them singletons; the top ten hold less than 1.5%. This clonotype originated in a human donor in a cohort sampled during active COVID-19. V and J are TRBV5-4 and TRBJ2-1; 9 positions match TRBD1. What was sequenced was peripheral blood. The CDR3 DNA is TGTGCCAGCAGCTGGCGGGACAGGGACAATGAGCAGTTCTTC. Its translation is CASSWRDRDNEQFF.